The T cell receptor beta chain described here comes from a study of cytomegalovirus exposure and HLA in healthy donors (dated by TCRdb to about 2017). At the level of the whole study: According to an earlier analysis of 550 to 750 of the donors, 150 million to 200 million T cells yielded 90 million to 130 million unique TCR beta sequences and less than 300 Gb of sequence data. An early release covering roughly 640 HLA-typed donors comprised 250 to 350 gigabases of sequencing data and 85 million to 100 million unique TCR sequences. Of the roughly 400 genotyped donors, 75% to 85% were placed in the genetic ancestry cluster associated with self-reported Caucasian donors. The study aimed to test whether signatures of past pathogen exposure could be identified by cataloging public T cell receptors. The study profiled the T cell repertoires of 500 to 800 subjects by immunosequencing and related them to cytomegalovirus serostatus. Besides the first cohort of roughly 660 subjects, a separate validation cohort made up of around 120 different subjects was used. To predict cytomegalovirus infection status, the study brought together high-throughput TCR immunosequencing, statistical association of individual TCRs with disease status, and machine learning. A later analysis re-analyzed previously published TCR beta repertoires from 660 or so donors and added high-resolution HLA genotyping to study TCR occurrence patterns. In the later analysis, no new phenotypic data were used to find candidate immune exposures; instead, reliance was placed on TCR beta sequences and their occurrence across donors. An earlier analysis of about 600 of the donors used high-throughput TCR beta sequencing to judge whether each TCR beta V gene segment behaved as functional or pseudogenic. Alongside the repertoire data, information on donor age, sex, ethnicity and CMV serostatus was compiled. A later genetic analysis took genome-wide SNP genotypes for about three fifths of the roughly 670 donors and used that subset as a discovery cohort. Every repertoire in the discovery cohort had been generated on one and the same sequencing platform. Class I and class II HLA loci were covered by the typing at four-digit resolution. The number of typed donors differed by locus: about 620-640 for A, B, C, DRB1 and DQB1; 500 to 550 for DQA1; roughly 600 for DPA1; and roughly 490 for DPB1. Four to six DR-DQ haplotypes were handled as single units for association and clustering, since linkage in the cohort was strong. Among about 390 genotyped donors of the cohort, an average of approximately 250,000 unique TCR beta nucleotide sequences were sequenced per donor, roughly 18% of them non-productive. The research as a whole found: A group of highly shared sequence variants was considered likely to be a technical artifact of the sequencing pipeline. In the study, around 150 TCR beta chains were listed as associated with cytomegalovirus. In a later analysis, some 18,000 TCR beta sequences were associated with specific HLA alleles at a false discovery rate of 0.05. In a later analysis, the rate of TCR association differed among HLA loci, with DRB1 alleles having the most associated TCRs and HLA-C alleles having the fewest. A further reported finding was that TCR beta sequences accurately predicted the HLA-A and HLA-B alleles for most subjects in the first cohort. The only immune exposure information available for the cohort was CMV serostatus. It was suggested by the authors that the approach could potentially be generalized to other disease states and immunological phenotypes. Only TCR beta chains were sequenced in this cohort, and the absence of alpha or paired-chain data limited detectable features. In a later analysis, most CMV-associated TCR beta chains were found to appear HLA-restricted, with HLA associations seemingly driven largely by CMV exposure. Most TCR sequences were observed very rarely across donors, whereas some public TCRs were present in many individuals. In an earlier analysis of 450 to 750 of the donors, most TCR beta V segments appeared in productive rearrangements about 87% or about 30% of the time, broadly matching IMGT annotations. According to a later analysis, parvovirus B19, influenza, CMV and Epstein-Barr virus appeared linked to several top co-occurrence clusters. A few of the identified cytomegalovirus-associated TCR beta chains were confirmed in vitro to be specific for cytomegalovirus antigens. A later genetic analysis associated a missense DCLRE1C variant with V-gene and J-gene trimming of TCR beta chains, and an independent cohort replicated the association. Correlated functional status among segregating V segments might be attributable to linkage disequilibrium, but an unknown experimental factor could not be ruled out. The earlier analysis of about 600 of the donors excluded around 17 rarely observed V segments, including chromosome 9 orphons, because counts were too low. When HLA alleles, especially DR and DQ, strongly co-occurred, TCR associations were difficult to assign to individual alleles. The classifier was reported to diagnose cytomegalovirus status with high specificity and sensitivity in both the original and validation cohorts. Compared with equally common non-associated chains, HLA-associated TCR beta chains in a later analysis were more clonally expanded and had lower generation probabilities. Presence/absence analyses assumed roughly uniform sequencing depth across donors, an assumption that may not hold. According to a later genetic analysis, donors in an Asian-associated ancestry cluster had fewer N-insertions in productive TCRs than the approximately 700-donor mean. HLA typing was unavailable for some donors at each locus, so association tests used only the typed subset. Some IMGT-functional V segments, including TRBV6-2 and TRBV6-3, could not be told apart with the 87-base-pair reads, so those segments were excluded.

Library method: the immunoSEQ multiplex PCR assay. For the multiplex PCR, a mixture combining 60 forward primers for TCR Vbeta segments and 13 reverse primers for TCR Jbeta segments was used. Amplification of the CDR3 region of rearranged TCR beta genes was performed with a multiplex PCR assay on genomic DNA. The Illumina HiSeq System was used to sequence the amplified TCR beta libraries as 87-base-pair reads. The study's own analysis went as follows. In a later analysis, 70 million to 95 million unique TCR beta chains were counted across the roughly 670 repertoires, and approximately 11 million of these chains were shared by at least two donors. Raw reads were error-corrected and collapsed into unique sequences by a nearest-neighbor algorithm in which closely related sequences were merged to remove PCR and sequencing errors. Alignment of CDR3 sequences to IMGT reference sequences was used to assign V, D and J gene segments. For a sequence to be retained, a match of at least six nucleotides was required to both a V gene segment and a J gene segment. A rearrangement counted as productive if the CDR3 had no stop codons and remained in frame with V and J, and every other rearrangement counted as non-productive. CDR3 was defined according to IMGT convention as the region running from the second conserved V-encoded cysteine to the conserved J-encoded phenylalanine. The earlier analysis of around 640 of the donors excluded sequences that lacked an unambiguous match to a single V gene segment. In an earlier analysis of several hundred of the donors, a V segment was called functional when productive rearrangements were above 56.7%, and segregating when the standard deviation between donors exceeded 5%. A statistical classification framework was built for diagnosing cytomegalovirus status from the catalog of TCR beta chain sequences. V and J gene assignment, in a later analysis, came from comparing TCR nucleotide sequences with IMGT/GENE-DB human TR gene sequences. In a later analysis, CDR3 sequences and most-parsimonious VDJ recombination scenarios were assigned using the TCRdist pipeline. A later analysis defined each TCR beta chain by its CDR3 amino acid sequence plus V-gene family, and excluded reads lacking a unique V-gene family. In a later analysis, approximately 590 highly shared, low-generation-probability nucleotide sequences were removed to address suspected cross-contamination and a sequencing artifact. For each public chain, a later analysis derived a clonal expansion index from normalized ranks of inferred template counts within each repertoire. A later analysis computed generation probabilities with a VDJ recombination model fitted to out-of-frame rearrangements, and checked the results against IGoR. In a later analysis, TCR-TCR, TCR-HLA and TCR-CMV co-occurrence was scored with hypergeometric tests, and a repertoire-size bias correction was applied to TCR pairs. False discovery rates were estimated in a later analysis by permuting HLA or CMV assignments 20 times. In a later analysis, co-occurring TCRs were grouped with DBSCAN, and TCRdist sequence similarity was added when clustering was performed within HLA-allele-positive subsets. Co-occurrence clustering excluded repertoires with fewer than 30,000 or more than 120,000 public chains, plus five with anomalous nucleotide sharing. This is the immuneACCESS table as TCRdb keeps it, with only in-frame sequences that have V and J called. A part of the clones is gone; compared with another copy, unresolved V genes explain less than half, and the rest is unexplained. V and J calls and clone size are those listed in that table; D and trimming were worked out from the DNA. In this sample's table one finds 150,000 to 200,000 clones. The ten largest clones capture about 2% of the sample.

The cohort consisted of approximately 690 healthy bone marrow donors. At the time of sampling, all cohort members were nominally healthy, though unrecorded immune exposures were likely present. The donor tested CMV seronegative and was one of the 352 seronegative cohort members. Every donor gave a peripheral blood sample, and the peripheral blood mononuclear cells from that sample were used for TCR beta sequencing. Genomic DNA was extracted from the blood cell samples with the Qiagen DNeasy Blood Extraction Kit. In regard to this clone: Its recognized antigen is unknown.

At the junction V is shortened by 4 bases and J by 4 bases; bases outside the gene matches: 8. The CDR3 measures 17 amino acids from cysteine to phenylalanine. Of the read, only the CDR3 DNA is kept; its 51 bases are in frame from base 1. CDR1 and CDR2, per the germline V gene, are SGHRS and YFSETQ. The TCR was taken from a man between 25 and 39 years old in good health and CMV-seronegative. Sequenced input: PBMCs. Recombination joined TRBV5-1 with TRBJ2-3; a stretch of 14 junction bases matches TRBD2. The CDR3 reads CASSLTTSGRGADTQYF. The nucleotide sequence is given as TGCGCCAGCAGCCTTACGACTAGCGGGAGGGGTGCAGATACGCAGTATTTT. With the rest looked up from the reference TRBV5-1 and TRBJ2-3 genes rather than sequenced, the full variable domain is KAGVTQTPRYLIKTRGQQVTLSCSPISGHRSVSWYQQTPGQGLQFLFEYFSETQRNKGNFPGRFSGRQFSNSRSEMNVSTLELGDSALYLCASSLTTSGRGADTQYFGPGTRLTVL.